The 9 T cell receptor beta chains in this list originate from one sample, sequenced in a study of OX40 agonist ivuxolimab in advanced cancers. The assay was immunoSEQ multiplex PCR, and TCRdb's table has in-frame clones only and misses some. This table holds approximately 67,000 clones, 80% to 95% found once. The sample in question was CD4+ or CD8+ T cells sorted from blood, obtained in a trial of the OX40 agonist ivuxolimab. These receptors all stem from an adult with an advanced solid tumor such as melanoma, head and neck, liver or kidney cancer.

This sequence joins TRBV4-1 and TRBJ2-5; 13 bases are a match to TRBD2. This CDR3 comprises 14 residues. CDR1 is MGHRA, CDR2 YSYEKL, per germline. Trimming at V came to 1 base and at J to 8 bases, leaving 1 base not matched to a gene. The CDR3 reads CASSQGTSGSTQYF. The CDR3 bases are TGCGCCAGCAGCCAAGGGACTAGCGGGAGTACCCAGTACTTC.

The chain is built from TRBV27 and TRBJ2-3; D call uncertain. Germline assignment: CDR1 MNHEY and CDR2 SMNVEV (reference sequence). Trimming cost V 1 base and J 0 bases, with 8 bases left between them. The CDR3 has 15 amino acids. The CDR3 is CASSLLLGSTDTQYF. The CDR3 DNA sequence: TGTGCCAGCAGTTTATTGTTGGGTAGCACAGATACGCAGTATTTT.

The V call is TRBV19, the J call TRBJ1-2; tentative D call: TRBD1 (5 bases). The CDR3 covers 13 residues. The V gene's germline CDR1 is LNHDA and CDR2 SQIVND (reference sequence). V shed 6 bases and J shed 4 bases, with 12 bases lying between them. The CDR3 spells CASRPDTSYGYTF. The CDR3, as DNA: TGTGCCAGTAGACCGGACACTTCCTATGGCTACACCTTC.

For this clone: The sample contains more than one DNA sequence encoding this CDR3. The CDR3, as DNA: TGCGCCAGCAGCTTGGCCTTTTTCGCACAGGGAGGGAAAGAGACCCAGTACTTC. It is translated as CASSLAFFAQGGKETQYF. The rearrangement uses TRBV5-1 and TRBJ2-5, with D possibly being TRBD2 (7 bases). The CDR3 spans 18 residues. V lost 0 bases and J 3 bases, leaving 21 bases between the germline ends. The germline gives CDR1 SGHRS, CDR2 YFSETQ. The whole variable domain, filled in from reference TRBV5-1 and TRBJ2-5, reads KAGVTQTPRYLIKTRGQQVTLSCSPISGHRSVSWYQQTPGQGLQFLFEYFSETQRNKGNFPGRFSGRQFSNSRSEMNVSTLELGDSALYLCASSLAFFAQGGKETQYFGPGTRLLVL.

The J gene is TRBJ2-3, the V gene TRBV28; the D gene is possibly TRBD2 (7 bases). The V gene's germline CDR1 is MDHEN and CDR2 SYDVKM. The CDR3 consists of 14 residues. The V end was cut by 6 bases, the J end by 6 bases, with 16 bases between. This CDR3 is CASSGGGAGDTQYF. DNA for the CDR3: TGTGCCAGCAGCGGAGGGGGGGCGGGTGATACGCAGTATTTT.

The chain couples TRBV9 to TRBJ2-2, with D perhaps TRBD1 (5 bases). The CDR3 spans 16 residues. Trimming removed 0 bases from V and 5 bases from J, with 14 bases in between. The germline gives CDR1 SGDLS, CDR2 YYNGEE. CDR3 region: CASSVGNSPGTGELFF. As DNA, the CDR3 is TGTGCCAGCAGCGTAGGGAACAGCCCAGGGACCGGGGAGCTGTTTTTT.

J is TRBJ2-1 and V is TRBV10-3; tentative D call: TRBD2 (5 bases). The germline V and J ends were trimmed by 4 bases and 4 bases, with 8 bases remaining between them. Germline lookup yields CDR1 ENHRY and CDR2 SYGVKD. CDR3 length: 13 residues. CDR3 loop: CAISAGGYNEQFF. The DNA of the CDR3 is TGTGCCATCAGTGCCGGAGGTTACAATGAGCAGTTCTTC.

In its sample, this clone was seen once. The chain employs TRBV7-2 and TRBJ2-7, with 9 bases fitting TRBD2. This CDR3 region has 16 residues. CDR1 SGHTA and CDR2 FQGNSA come from the germline V gene. With 0 bases clipped from V and 2 bases from J, the junction kept 5 bases outside the gene matches. DNA of the CDR3: TGTGCCAGCAGCTTAGCGGCGGCGGGGGGGGCCTACGAGCAGTACTTC. This sequence encodes CASSLAAAGGAYEQYF.

This clone was picked up a small number of times. The chain recombines TRBV27 with TRBJ1-1; D not resolved. CDR3 length: 13 amino acids. Germline-derived CDR1 and CDR2 are MNHEY and SMNVEV (reference sequence). Deletions cut 3 bases from V and 3 bases from J, with 8 bases between. The CDR3 protein is CASSFGGYTEAFF. In DNA form, the CDR3 reads TGTGCCAGCAGTTTTGGCGGGTACACTGAAGCTTTCTTT.